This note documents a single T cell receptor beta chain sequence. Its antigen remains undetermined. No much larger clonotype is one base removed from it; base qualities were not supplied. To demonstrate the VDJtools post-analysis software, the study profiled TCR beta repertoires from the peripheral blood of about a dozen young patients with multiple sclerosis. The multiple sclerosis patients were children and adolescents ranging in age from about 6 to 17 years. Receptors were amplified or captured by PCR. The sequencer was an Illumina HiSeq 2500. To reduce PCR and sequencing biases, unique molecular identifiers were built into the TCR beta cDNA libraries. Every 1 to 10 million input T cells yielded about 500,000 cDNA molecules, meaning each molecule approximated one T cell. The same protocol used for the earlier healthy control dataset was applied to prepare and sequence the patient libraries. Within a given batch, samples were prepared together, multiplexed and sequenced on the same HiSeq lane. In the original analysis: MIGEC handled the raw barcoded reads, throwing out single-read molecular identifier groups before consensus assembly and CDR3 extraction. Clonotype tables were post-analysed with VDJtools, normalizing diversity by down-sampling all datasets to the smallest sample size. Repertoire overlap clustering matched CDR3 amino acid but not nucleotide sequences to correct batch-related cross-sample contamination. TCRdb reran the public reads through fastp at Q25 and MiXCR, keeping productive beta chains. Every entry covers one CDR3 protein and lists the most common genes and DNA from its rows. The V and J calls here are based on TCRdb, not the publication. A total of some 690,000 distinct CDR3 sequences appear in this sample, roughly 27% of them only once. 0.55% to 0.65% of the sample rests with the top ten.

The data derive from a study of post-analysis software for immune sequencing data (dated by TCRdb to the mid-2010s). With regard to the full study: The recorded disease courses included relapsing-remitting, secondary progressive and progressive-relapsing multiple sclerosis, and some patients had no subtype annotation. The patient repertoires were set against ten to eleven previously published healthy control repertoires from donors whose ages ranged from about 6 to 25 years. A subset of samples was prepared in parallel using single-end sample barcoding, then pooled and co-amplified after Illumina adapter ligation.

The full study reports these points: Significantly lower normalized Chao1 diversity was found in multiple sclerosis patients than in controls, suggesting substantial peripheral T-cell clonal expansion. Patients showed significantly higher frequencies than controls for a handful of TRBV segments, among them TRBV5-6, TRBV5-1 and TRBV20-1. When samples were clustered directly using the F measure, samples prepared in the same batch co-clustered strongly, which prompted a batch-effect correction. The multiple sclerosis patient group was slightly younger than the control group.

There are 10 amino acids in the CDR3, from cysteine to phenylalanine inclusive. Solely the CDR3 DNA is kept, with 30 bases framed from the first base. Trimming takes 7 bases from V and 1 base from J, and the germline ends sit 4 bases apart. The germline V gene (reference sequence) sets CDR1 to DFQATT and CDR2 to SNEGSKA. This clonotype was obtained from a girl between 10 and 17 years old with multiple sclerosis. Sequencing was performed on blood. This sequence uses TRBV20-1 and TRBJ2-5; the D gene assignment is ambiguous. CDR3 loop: CSGSQETQYF. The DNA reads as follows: TGCAGTGGGTCCCAAGAGACCCAGTACTTC.